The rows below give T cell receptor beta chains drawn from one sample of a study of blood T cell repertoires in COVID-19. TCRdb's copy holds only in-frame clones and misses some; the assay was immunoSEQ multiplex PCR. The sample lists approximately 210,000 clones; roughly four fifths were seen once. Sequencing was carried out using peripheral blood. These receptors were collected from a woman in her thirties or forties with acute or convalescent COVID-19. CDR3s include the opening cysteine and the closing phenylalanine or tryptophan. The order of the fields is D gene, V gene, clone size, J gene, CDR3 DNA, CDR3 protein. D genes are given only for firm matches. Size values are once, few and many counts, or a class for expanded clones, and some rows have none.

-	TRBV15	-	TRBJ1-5	TGTGCCACCTCATCGGGGGTTGACGTTCTAAATCAGCCCCAGCATTTT	CATSSGVDVLNQPQHF
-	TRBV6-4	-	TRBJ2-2	TGTGCCAGCACGGCTAGTTCGAACACCGGGGAGCTGTTTTTT	CASTASSNTGELFF
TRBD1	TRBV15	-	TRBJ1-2	TGTGCCACCAGCAGAGCTGGACAGGGAGCTGGCTACACCTTC	CATSRAGQGAGYTF
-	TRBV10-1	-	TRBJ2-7	TGCGCCAGCAGCCCCCTAGGGTCCGGGGGCGAGCAGTACTTC	CASSPLGSGGEQYF
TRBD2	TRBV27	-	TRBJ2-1	TGTGCCAGCAGTATTAGCGGGGGGGGTTACAATGAGCAGTTCTTC	CASSISGGGYNEQFF
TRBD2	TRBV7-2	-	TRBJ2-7	TGTGCCAGCAGCGTCGGACGGGGGGTGCAGAACGAGCAGTACTTC	CASSVGRGVQNEQYF
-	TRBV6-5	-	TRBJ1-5	TGTGCCAGCAGCGGAGAGAACAATCAGCCCCAGCATTTT	CASSGENNQPQHF
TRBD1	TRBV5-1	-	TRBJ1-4	TGCGCCAGCAGCTCATCTCAGGGGGCCGGTGGTGAAAAACTGTTTTTT	CASSSSQGAGGEKLFF
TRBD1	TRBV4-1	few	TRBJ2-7	TGCGCCAGCGGCGAGGGACAGTCCTACGAGCAGTACTTC	CASGEGQSYEQYF
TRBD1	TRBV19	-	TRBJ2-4	TGTGCCAGTAGTCTTCAGGGGGCAGGGTCCGCCAAAAACATTCAGTACTTC	CASSLQGAGSAKNIQYF
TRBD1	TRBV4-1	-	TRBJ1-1	TGCGCCAGCAGCCGGGGACAGTTGAGGATGAACACTGAAGCTTTCTTT	CASSRGQLRMNTEAFF
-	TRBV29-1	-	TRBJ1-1	TGCAGCGTACCTGGAGACACTGAAGCTTTCTTT	CSVPGDTEAFF
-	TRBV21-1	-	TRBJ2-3	TGTGCCAGCAGCAAAGGGTGGGGGGGTCCTCCGGGACAGGGCGTCACAGATACGCAGTATTTT	CASSKGWGGPPGQGVTDTQYF
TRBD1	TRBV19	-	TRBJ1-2	TGTGCCACCCTAAGGGGACAGGGTTTTCGCGGCTACACCTTC	CATLRGQGFRGYTF
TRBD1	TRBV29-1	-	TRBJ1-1	TGCAGCGCCCTGGACAGGATAAGGACTGAAGCTTTCTTT	CSALDRIRTEAFF
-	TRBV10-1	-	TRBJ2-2	TGCGCCAGCAGTAGTCCTTATGATACGGCCGGGGAGCTGTTTTTT	CASSSPYDTAGELFF
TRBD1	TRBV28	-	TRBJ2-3	TGTGCCAGCAGTTTCACGGCGTCGCACGGGACAGCTACAGATACGCAGTATTTT	CASSFTASHGTATDTQYF
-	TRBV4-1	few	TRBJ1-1	TGCGCCAGCAGCCAACTTATAGGGGGGAACACTGAAGCTTTCTTT	CASSQLIGGNTEAFF
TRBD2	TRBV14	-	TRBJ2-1	TGTGCCAGCAGCCACGGACTAGCGGACTACAATGAGCAGTTCTTC	CASSHGLADYNEQFF
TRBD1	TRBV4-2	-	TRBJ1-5	TGTGCCAGCAGCCAAGATCTTGGGACAGGGAGTTACCAGCCCCAGCATTTT	CASSQDLGTGSYQPQHF
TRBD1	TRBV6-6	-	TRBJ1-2	TGTGCCAGCAGTTACCTCCACACAACAGGGGGCGGTGGCTACACCTTC	CASSYLHTTGGGGYTF
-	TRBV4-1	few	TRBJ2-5	TGCGCCAGCAGCCATTCTGGGGGGATCCGAGAGACCCAGTACTTC	CASSHSGGIRETQYF
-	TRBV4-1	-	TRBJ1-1	TGCGCCAGCAGCCAAGAAAGAGCTACTGCGCCAGGGTCGAACACTGAAGCTTTCTTT	CASSQERATAPGSNTEAFF
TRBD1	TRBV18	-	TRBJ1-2	TGTGCCAGCTCGCTCAATGCCGGGACAGGGGGGGCTGCGGGCACCTTC	CASSLNAGTGGAAGTF
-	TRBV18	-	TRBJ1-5	TGTGCCAGCTCACCGGGGGGGGGAGATCAGCCCCAGCATTTT	CASSPGGGDQPQHF
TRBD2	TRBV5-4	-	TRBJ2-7	TGTGCCAGCAGCTTGGGGCCTCTAGCGGAGGGAGGGCAGTACTTC	CASSLGPLAEGGQYF
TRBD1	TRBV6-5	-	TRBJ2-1	TGTGCCAGCAACGGGGACAGAACCTACAATGAGCAGTTCTTC	CASNGDRTYNEQFF
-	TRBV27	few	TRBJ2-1	TGTGCCAGCAGTTTATCGATCAGGATAGGTGAGCAGTTCTTC	CASSLSIRIGEQFF
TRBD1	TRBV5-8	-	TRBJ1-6	TGTGCCAGCAGCTTGAGACAGGGGGCTTTTGATTCACCCCTCCACTTT	CASSLRQGAFDSPLHF
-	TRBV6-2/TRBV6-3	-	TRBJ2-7	TGTGCCAGCAGTCCACAGGGAGGGCGTAACGAGCAGTACTTC	CASSPQGGRNEQYF
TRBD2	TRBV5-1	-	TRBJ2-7	TGCGCCAGCAGCTTGGCTAGCGGGGGGGCTAGAAGCTCCTACGAGCAGTACTTC	CASSLASGGARSSYEQYF
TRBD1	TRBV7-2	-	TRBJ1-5	TGTGCCAGCAGCCCAACGACAGGGTTAGATCAGCCCCAGCATTTT	CASSPTTGLDQPQHF
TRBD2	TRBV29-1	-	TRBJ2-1	TGCAGCGTTGAGGGGACTAGCGGCCAGTTCTTC	CSVEGTSGQFF
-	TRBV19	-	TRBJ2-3	TGTGCCAGTAGTTCTTTAATTCAGGGGGGAAACACAGATACGCAGTATTTT	CASSSLIQGGNTDTQYF
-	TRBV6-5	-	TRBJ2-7	TGTGCCAGCAGTTACTCGGACTCCTTGGGGGAGCAGTACTTC	CASSYSDSLGEQYF
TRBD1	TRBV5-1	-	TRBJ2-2	TGCGCCAGCAGCTTTAACAGGGGAGCGTACACCGGGGAGCTGTTTTTT	CASSFNRGAYTGELFF
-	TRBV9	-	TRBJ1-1	TGTGCCAGCAGCGTTTCAGGGTCCCGGGACACTGAAGCTTTCTTT	CASSVSGSRDTEAFF
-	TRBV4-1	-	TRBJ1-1	TGCGCCAGCAGCCAAGTTAGTGGTGGAGGGGAGACTGAAGCTTTCTTT	CASSQVSGGGETEAFF
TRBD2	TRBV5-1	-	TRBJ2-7	TGCGCCAGCAGCTTGGTACCTAGCGGGGGGCTGGGGTACGAGCAGTACTTC	CASSLVPSGGLGYEQYF
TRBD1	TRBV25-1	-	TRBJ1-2	TGTGCCAGCCGGACAGGGGTTGACTATGGCTACACCTTC	CASRTGVDYGYTF
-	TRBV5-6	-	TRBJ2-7	TGTGCCAGCAGCTTGTGGGGCAACTCCTACGAGCAGTACTTC	CASSLWGNSYEQYF
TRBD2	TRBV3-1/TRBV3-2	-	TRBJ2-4	TGTGCCAGCAGCCAAGATAACCCACTAGCGGGGGGATCCTTGAACATTCAGTACTTC	CASSQDNPLAGGSLNIQYF
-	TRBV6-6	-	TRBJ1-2	TGTGCCACAAAGGCGGGCTCTAACTATGGCTACACCTTC	CATKAGSNYGYTF
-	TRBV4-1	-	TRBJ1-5	TGCGCCAGCAGCCCGGGGGAGGGGCTCGTTCAGCCCCAGCATTTT	CASSPGEGLVQPQHF
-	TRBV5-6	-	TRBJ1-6	TGTGCCAGCAGCTTGGACCCGGCGGGTCGGTCCCTCCACTTT	CASSLDPAGRSLHF
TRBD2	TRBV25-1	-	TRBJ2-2	TGTGCCAGCAAGGCCCCGCTCGGGGGGGCCGGGGAGCTGTTTTTT	CASKAPLGGAGELFF
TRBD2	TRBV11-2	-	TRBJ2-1	TGTGCCAGCAGCCCTCGAGGACCTAGCGGGAGTTATGAGCAGTTCTTC	CASSPRGPSGSYEQFF
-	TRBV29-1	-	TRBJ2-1	TGCAGCGTTGAAGATAATGGGGCAAGCTCCTACAATGAGCAGTTCTTC	CSVEDNGASSYNEQFF
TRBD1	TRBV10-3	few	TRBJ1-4	TGTGCCATCAGTGAGTCGGGGACAGGGGCCGGTAATGAAAAACTGTTTTTT	CAISESGTGAGNEKLFF
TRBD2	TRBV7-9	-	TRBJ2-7	TGTGCCAGCAGCTTAGGGGCTAGCGGGAAAGATGCCTACGAGCAGTACTTC	CASSLGASGKDAYEQYF
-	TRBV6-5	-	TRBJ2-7	TGTGCCAGCGACGGACAGTTGGTCGAGCAGTACTTC	CASDGQLVEQYF
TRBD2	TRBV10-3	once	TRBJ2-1	TGTGCCATCAGTGAAGGGACTAGCGGGTTCAATGAGCAGTTCTTC	CAISEGTSGFNEQFF
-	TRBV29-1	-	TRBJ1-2	TGCAGCGCCGGCCGAGCAGGGAGGGACGGCTACACCTTC	CSAGRAGRDGYTF
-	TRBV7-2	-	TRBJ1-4	TGTGCCAGCAGCTTGCTTGACGGGGCAACTAATGAAAAACTGTTTTTT	CASSLLDGATNEKLFF
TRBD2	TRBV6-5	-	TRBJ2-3	TGTGCCAGCAGTTACTCGACCGGACTAGCGTCAGATACGCAGTATTTT	CASSYSTGLASDTQYF